This TCR beta chain was sequenced during a study of radiation and T cells in renal cell carcinoma. This table comes from immunoSEQ multiplex PCR, and its TCRdb copy is limited to in-frame clones, with some not included. The sample comprises 94,000 or so clones, 82% of which are singletons, and more than 5.5% rests with the top ten. The time point: baseline pretreatment blood. This sample's treatment: 15 Gy SBRT to primary tumor, nephrectomy 4 weeks later. Germline loops: CDR1 KGHSH, CDR2 LQKENI. V lost 2 bases and J lost 6; bases outside the gene matches: 6. This CDR3 has 14 amino acids. The receptor's source is a man aged 55-75 years with renal cell carcinoma. V is TRBV18 and J is TRBJ2-7; 8 nucleotides agree with TRBD1. The sequences come from blood, collected from a patient whose treatment included radiotherapy and nephrectomy. The CDR3 sequence: CASSPKGQVLEQYF. Written as DNA, the CDR3 is TGTGCCAGCTCACCAAAGGGACAGGTCCTCGAGCAGTACTTC. Full variable domain (missing parts from reference TRBV18 and TRBJ2-7): NAGVMQNPRHLVRRRGQEARLRCSPMKGHSHVYWYRQLPEEGLKFMVYLQKENIIDESGMPKERFSAEFPKEGPSILRIQQVVRGDSAAYFCASSPKGQVLEQYFGPGTRLTVT.